Below are 26 T cell receptor beta chains sequenced from a single sample in a study of blood T cell repertoires in COVID-19. The protocol was immunoSEQ multiplex PCR, while the TCRdb copy is restricted to in-frame clones and leaves out a portion. The sample holds about 110,000 clones, 60% to 80% seen once. Sequenced: peripheral blood. The receptor set was obtained from a woman aged 80 or over with active or convalescent COVID-19.

The V call is TRBV3-1 (or the pseudogene TRBV3-2), the J call TRBJ2-1; no clear D. V was pared by 1 base and J by 9 bases, with 7 bases between. There are 12 residues in the CDR3. Germline CDR1 reads LGHDT; CDR2 reads YNNKEL (reference sequence). CDR3 bases: TGTGCCAGCAGCCAAGGTAGCATTGAGCAGTTCTTC. This sequence encodes CASSQGSIEQFF.

The V call is TRBV10-3, the J call TRBJ2-2; D unclear. The CDR3 is 13 residues long. Trimming removed 10 bases from V and 3 bases from J, with 12 bases in between. The germline CDR1 and CDR2 sequences are ENHRY and SYGVKD. In DNA form, the CDR3 reads TGTGCCAGCACCGTGACTTACACCGGGGAGCTGTTTTTT. Its translation: CASTVTYTGELFF.

This chain joins TRBV9 and TRBJ2-3; the D gene is possibly TRBD2 (6 bases). The V end lost 4 bases, the J end lost 1 base, and 13 bases lay between the germline ends. The germline gives CDR1 SGDLS, CDR2 YYNGEE. This CDR3 is built from 15 residues. As DNA, the CDR3 is TGTGCCAGCAGCACCGCCCTAGCGCGCACAGATACGCAGTATTTT. It translates to CASSTALARTDTQYF.

This sequence joins TRBV2 and TRBJ1-4; D is unresolved. The V gene lost 7 bases and the J gene lost 6 bases, with 18 bases spanning the gap. CDR3 length: 15 amino acids. Per germline, CDR1 SNHLY and CDR2 FYNNEI. The CDR3 region is CASILLGGFDEKLFF. The CDR3 DNA reads TGTGCCAGCATTCTCTTAGGAGGCTTCGATGAAAAACTGTTTTTT.

V and J are TRBV19 and TRBJ2-5, with D perhaps TRBD2 (6 bases). CDR1 is LNHDA, CDR2 SQIVND, per germline (reference sequence). The V end was cut by 5 bases, the J end by 7 bases, with 20 bases between. The CDR3 loop spans 15 amino acids. This CDR3 is CASSPSLAAVGTQYF. CDR3 bases: TGTGCCAGTAGTCCTTCACTAGCCGCCGTGGGGACCCAGTACTTC.

The chain combines TRBV18 with TRBJ1-1; no firm D call. From germline, CDR1 is KGHSH and CDR2 LQKENI. The CDR3 totals 17 residues. V dropped 3 bases and J dropped 7 bases, with 24 bases sitting between them. CDR3 in amino acids: CASSPTATRLPSVEAFF. The CDR3 region has the DNA TGTGCCAGCTCACCGACGGCCACGCGTCTCCCGAGCGTTGAAGCTTTCTTT.

This clone was seen only once. The V call is TRBV9, the J call TRBJ1-2, with D perhaps TRBD1 (6 bases). V lost 0 bases and J lost 4, with 13 bases in between. The CDR3 loop spans 15 amino acids. The germline V gene encodes CDR1 SGDLS and CDR2 YYNGEE. CDR3 sequence reads: CASSVAVDSFYGYTF. In nucleotides, the CDR3 is TGTGCCAGCAGCGTAGCTGTGGACAGCTTCTATGGCTACACCTTC.

V is TRBV19 and J is TRBJ2-7; 9 bases fit TRBD2. Germline V CDR1 and CDR2: LNHDA, SQIVND (reference sequence). The trim removed 6 bases at V and 6 bases at J, leaving 15 bases unmatched. There are 16 residues in the CDR3. CDR3 sequence (DNA): TGTGCCAGTAGGGCTCTCGGCGGGAGGGGGACCTCCGAGCAGTACTTC. Its protein is CASRALGGRGTSEQYF.

This clone was seen once. V gene TRBV5-1 combines with J gene TRBJ1-1, with D perhaps TRBD1 (5 bases). The CDR3 covers 18 residues. Trimming removed 1 base at V and 6 bases at J, with 25 bases between. The germline V gene has CDR1 SGHRS and CDR2 YFSETQ. Written as DNA, the CDR3 is TGCGCCAGCAGCTTGTTAGCCTCGGTAAAGGGGCGTTCGTCTGAAGCTTTCTTT. Its translation is CASSLLASVKGRSSEAFF.

This chain uses TRBV5-1 with TRBJ2-5, with 8 bases fitting TRBD1. Germline CDR1 is SGHRS and CDR2 is YFSETQ. The CDR3 length is 15 residues. V shed 1 base and J 3 bases; nucleotides not matched to a gene: 5. The CDR3 nucleotides are TGCGCCAGCAGCTTGTACGGGACAGGCGAAGAGACCCAGTACTTC. It encodes CASSLYGTGEETQYF. The whole variable domain, filled in from reference TRBV5-1 and TRBJ2-5, reads KAGVTQTPRYLIKTRGQQVTLSCSPISGHRSVSWYQQTPGQGLQFLFEYFSETQRNKGNFPGRFSGRQFSNSRSEMNVSTLELGDSALYLCASSLYGTGEETQYFGPGTRLLVL.

This sequence joins TRBV7-3 and TRBJ2-3, with D perhaps matching TRBD2 (5 bases). Germline CDR1 SGHTA, CDR2 FQGTGA. The CDR3 covers 14 residues. Trimming removed 5 bases at V and 7 bases at J, with 16 bases between. In DNA, the CDR3 is TGTGCCAGCAGCCCTGACGGAGGTGGATATACGCAGTATTTT. Translating it yields CASSPDGGGYTQYF. The whole variable domain, filled in from reference TRBV7-3 and TRBJ2-3, reads GAGVSQTPSNKVTEKGKYVELRCDPISGHTALYWYRQSLGQGPEFLIYFQGTGAADDSGLPNDRFFAVRPEGSVSTLKIQRTERGDSAVYLCASSPDGGGYTQYFGPGTRLTVL.

In this sample, this clone turned up a few times. This chain connects TRBV6-5 to TRBJ2-1; 9 bases are a match to TRBD1. Germline CDR1 is MNHEY and CDR2 is SVGAGI. The CDR3 contains 14 residues. Losses at the gene ends were 8 bases for V and 2 bases for J; bases not matched to a gene: 4. CDR3 loop: CASVDRGAYNEQFF. The CDR3 region has the DNA TGTGCCAGCGTGGACAGGGGAGCCTACAATGAGCAGTTCTTC.

The chain has TRBV18 and TRBJ1-5; 8 nucleotides line up with TRBD1. Germline trimming cut 0 bases from V and 6 bases from J; bases unmatched to any gene: 10. CDR3 length: 17 amino acids. Looked up from germline, CDR1 is KGHSH and CDR2 is LQKENI. The CDR3 DNA sequence: TGTGCCAGCTCACCACCTTCCGGACAGGGTCGAGGTCAGCCCCAGCATTTT. Translated: CASSPPSGQGRGQPQHF.

The gene calls are TRBV7-2 and TRBJ2-3; the match to TRBD2 covers 9 bases. V was pared by 5 bases and J by 0 bases, with 6 bases of the junction left unmatched. Germline V gene lookup returns CDR1 SGHTA and CDR2 FQGNSA. CDR3 length: 16 residues. The CDR3 region has the DNA TGTGCCAGCAGCCAAACTAGCGGGTCCAGCACAGATACGCAGTATTTT. This sequence encodes CASSQTSGSSTDTQYF.

The chain joins TRBV4-3 to TRBJ2-3, with D possibly TRBD2 on 6 matching bases. From germline, CDR1 is LGHNA and CDR2 YSLEER. V was clipped by 0 bases and J by 2 bases, with 12 bases between them. CDR3 size: 16 residues. The CDR3 nucleotides are TGCGCCAGCAGCCAAGAGGGGACTCCTTACACAGATACGCAGTATTTT. Amino acids: CASSQEGTPYTDTQYF.

This rearrangement joins TRBV18 to TRBJ1-1, with TRBD1 as a possible D gene (6 bases). Per germline, CDR1 KGHSH and CDR2 LQKENI. CDR3 size: 14 residues. Between the trimmed V and J ends, which lost 3 bases and 5 bases, there was a span of 13 bases. The CDR3 nucleotides are TGTGCCAGCTCACCTGGGGCGGGGGCGACTGAAGCTTTCTTT. Translation gives CASSPGAGATEAFF.

This sequence joins TRBV5-1 and TRBJ2-1; D gene ambiguous. The germline CDR1 and CDR2 sequences are SGHRS and YFSETQ. V was trimmed by 0 bases and J by 9 bases, leaving 13 bases between them. This CDR3 spans 14 amino acids. The CDR3 loop reads CASSLAIGSGEQFF. CDR3 DNA: TGCGCCAGCAGCTTGGCCATCGGGTCCGGTGAGCAGTTCTTC.

V gene TRBV3-1 (or the pseudogene TRBV3-2) combines with J gene TRBJ2-7; tentatively, D is TRBD2 (6 bases). The ends were cut back, 1 base at V and 7 bases at J, with 11 bases in the middle. The V gene's germline CDR1 is LGHDT and CDR2 YNNKEL (reference sequence). The CDR3 runs 13 residues. The CDR3 DNA follows: TGTGCCAGCAGCCAAGGGTCCGGGGGTGAGCAGTACTTC. Translation: CASSQGSGGEQYF.

This clone has more than one count but fewer than ten. The chain carries TRBV5-4 and TRBJ1-6, with 9 nucleotides matching TRBD1. The V gene end was trimmed by 3 bases and the J gene end by 6 bases; junction bases not matched to a gene: 1. In germline, CDR1 is SGHNT, CDR2 YYREEE (reference sequence). CDR3 length equals 14 residues. CDR3 loop: CASSWGQGNSPLHF. The CDR3 DNA sequence: TGTGCCAGCAGCTGGGGACAGGGTAATTCACCCCTCCACTTT.

The V gene is TRBV5-1, the J gene TRBJ2-2; D may be TRBD1 (6 bases). The germline CDR1 and CDR2 sequences are SGHRS and YFSETQ. The CDR3 has 14 residues. Trimming pared 2 bases from V and 8 bases from J, leaving 13 bases between. The CDR3 DNA reads as TGCGCCAGCAGCTTAGAGACAGGATCAGGGGAGCTGTTTTTT. Translated, it gives CASSLETGSGELFF.

The sample holds many counts of this clone. The sample holds other DNA sequences that translate to the same CDR3. This chain connects TRBV6-6 to TRBJ2-3, with D possibly matching TRBD2 (6 bases). Trimming removed 2 bases from V and 6 bases from J, with 9 bases in between. In germline, CDR1 is MNHNY, CDR2 SVGAGI (reference sequence). This CDR3 is built from 13 residues. CDR3 residues: CASSYPGTDTQYF. The CDR3 coding sequence is TGTGCCAGCAGTTACCCCGGGACTGATACGCAGTATTTT.

The rearrangement joins TRBV10-3 to TRBJ2-1, with TRBD2 matching over 10 bases. This CDR3 is built from 16 residues. Germline loops: CDR1 ENHRY, CDR2 SYGVKD. The J segment lost 6 bases and the V segment lost 0 bases, leaving 5 bases of the junction unmatched. CDR3 in amino acids: CAISESVAGGLNEQFF. The DNA for the CDR3 is TGTGCCATCAGTGAGTCGGTAGCGGGAGGCCTCAATGAGCAGTTCTTC.

This clone was counted only a few times. The gene calls are TRBV4-2 and TRBJ2-7; TRBD2 is a possible D gene (5 bases). V lost 4 bases and J lost 2, with 15 bases in between. CDR3 size: 15 residues. Germline V gene data show CDR1 as LGHNA and CDR2 as YNFKEQ. The CDR3 bases are TGTGCCAGCAGCCGGGAAAAGGGAGACCCCTACGAGCAGTACTTC. It is translated as CASSREKGDPYEQYF.

This chain connects TRBV5-1 to TRBJ2-2, with 8 nucleotides matching TRBD2. J gave up 4 bases and V 0 bases, and 5 bases lay outside the gene matches. CDR1 and CDR2 from the germline V gene are SGHRS and YFSETQ. This CDR3 is built from 16 residues. The CDR3 protein is CASSLGGRPSTGELFF. In DNA form, the CDR3 reads TGCGCCAGCAGCTTGGGCGGGAGGCCTAGCACCGGGGAGCTGTTTTTT.

The chain combines TRBV27 with TRBJ2-6; D remains unclear. CDR1 is MNHEY and CDR2 is SMNVEV in the germline V gene (reference sequence). The CDR3 contains 17 residues. V was pared by 5 bases and J by 0 bases, with 14 bases between. In DNA, the CDR3 is TGTGCCAGCAGTCAAGCCGCGTATTTCTCTGGGGCCAACGTCCTGACTTTC. This translates into CASSQAAYFSGANVLTF.

The genes are TRBV18 and TRBJ2-7; the D gene is possibly TRBD1 (5 bases). V was shortened by 2 bases and J by 4 bases, with 15 bases between the two germline ends. The CDR3 runs 15 residues. CDR1 KGHSH and CDR2 LQKENI come from the germline V gene. The CDR3 protein is CASSPGQGPGYEQYF. CDR3 DNA sequence: TGTGCCAGCTCACCAGGTCAGGGTCCTGGGTACGAGCAGTACTTC.